What follows are 26 T cell receptor beta chains derived from one specimen sequenced in a study of blood T cells in healthy people across ages. A sample-barcoded 5' primer and a J-beta primer mix were used in a second PCR of roughly 6 to 11 cycles. One entry per CDR3 protein results from TCRdb running MiXCR on the 5' RACE reads. This sample has about 970,000 distinct CDR3 sequences; 51% occur once, and the top ten carry about a fifth. Sequenced sample: blood. The receptors here all came from a woman between 55 and 75 years old in good health.

This clonotype was counted between two and nine times. V usage is TRBV7-2 and J usage is TRBJ2-1, with 12 bases that match TRBD2. Germline V gene data show CDR1 as SGHTA and CDR2 as FQGNSA. The CDR3 runs to 19 residues. The V segment lost 0 bases and the J segment 6 bases; nucleotides outside the gene matches: 12. CDR3 DNA: TGTGCCAGCAGCTTAGCGCCTAGCGGGAGGGGAGGTGAGGGCAATGAGCAGTTCTTC. As protein: CASSLAPSGRGGEGNEQFF. The complete variable domain, with remaining parts taken from reference TRBV7-2 and TRBJ2-1, reads GAGVSQSPSNKVTEKGKDVELRCDPISGHTALYWYRQSLGQGLEFLIYFQGNSAPDKSGLPSDRFSAERTGGSVSTLTIQRTQQEDSAVYLCASSLAPSGRGGEGNEQFFGPGTRLTVL.

This clonotype was seen more than once but under ten times. V is TRBV9 and J is TRBJ2-7; the D is unclear. CDR3 length equals 14 residues. Trimming stripped 0 bases from V and 2 bases from J, with 9 bases between. Germline lookup yields CDR1 SGDLS and CDR2 YYNGEE. The CDR3 is CASSVGIGTYEQYF. CDR3 DNA sequence: TGTGCCAGCAGCGTAGGGATAGGGACCTACGAGCAGTACTTC.

The V call is TRBV7-2, the J call TRBJ2-2; 13 positions match TRBD2. V was clipped by 6 bases and J by 2 bases; unmatched bases: 3. Looked up from germline, CDR1 is SGHTA and CDR2 is FQGNSA. The CDR3 has 16 amino acids. CDR3 nucleotide sequence: TGTGCCAGCAGGAGGACTAGCGGGGGTAACACCGGGGAGCTGTTTTTT. This translates into CASRRTSGGNTGELFF.

This clonotype showed up just once. V usage is TRBV20-1 and J usage is TRBJ2-1; no reliable D call. The V end lost 2 bases, the J end lost 0 bases, and 11 bases lay between the germline ends. Germline V gene data show CDR1 as DFQATT and CDR2 as SNEGSKA (reference sequence). This CDR3 is 15 amino acids long. The CDR3 DNA reads as TGCAGTGCTAGATCCCCCCGGAGCTCCTACAATGAGCAGTTCTTC. The encoded protein is CSARSPRSSYNEQFF.

This clonotype was recorded only once. This chain connects TRBV30 to TRBJ1-1; no firm D call. Germline loops: CDR1 GTSNPN, CDR2 SVGIG (reference sequence). The CDR3 is 13 amino acids. Trimming pared 4 bases from V and 1 base from J, leaving 10 bases between. CDR3 DNA sequence: TGTGCCTGGAATCCTGGCGGGAACACTGAAGCTTTCTTT. This encodes CAWNPGGNTEAFF.

This clonotype was detected only once. CDR3 in DNA: TGTGCCAGCAGTTTAATTCTCGATTTTGCTGAGCAGTACTTC. Its protein product is CASSLILDFAEQYF. The rearrangement uses TRBV27 and TRBJ2-7; D remains ambiguous. The V end lost 2 bases, the J end lost 7 bases, and 15 bases lay between the germline ends. Germline V gene lookup returns CDR1 MNHEY and CDR2 SMNVEV (reference sequence). The CDR3 runs to 14 residues.

As for this clonotype: The junction does not match germline at one end; this may be a read error. The chain carries TRBV20-1 and TRBJ2-1; TRBD2 aligns across 8 bases. The CDR3 covers 16 residues. Germline CDR1 and CDR2: DFQATT and SNEGSKA (reference sequence). The CDR3, as DNA: TGCAGTGCTAGAAACTATGCGGGGGGATCCGGCTATGAGCGGTTCTTC. Amino acid sequence: CSARNYAGGSGYERFF.

The chain links TRBV20-1 to TRBJ2-1; TRBD1 matches at 7 bases. Germline V lookup: CDR1 DFQATT, CDR2 SNEGSKA (reference sequence). With V trimmed by 7 bases and J by 4 bases, 7 bases remained unmatched. The CDR3 totals 13 residues. The CDR3 loop is CSVSRDRYNEQFF. The CDR3 nucleotides read TGCAGTGTCAGCCGGGACAGATACAATGAGCAGTTCTTC.

This clonotype came up once. The CDR3 DNA sequence: TGTGCCAGCAGTTCCCGGGACAGCAAAGGGTACGAGCAGTACTTC. Translating gives CASSSRDSKGYEQYF. V gene TRBV28 combines with J gene TRBJ2-7; 7 nucleotides agree with TRBD1. Unmatched junction bases numbered 10, after V lost 4 bases and J lost 4 bases. Germline assignment: CDR1 MDHEN and CDR2 SYDVKM. The CDR3 runs to 15 residues. The complete variable domain, with remaining parts taken from reference TRBV28 and TRBJ2-7, reads DVKVTQSSRYLVKRTGEKVFLECVQDMDHENMFWYRQDPGLGLRLIYFSYDVKMKEKGDIPEGYSVSREKKERFSLILESASTNQTSMYLCASSSRDSKGYEQYFGPGTRLTVT.

This clonotype was counted only a few times. The gene calls are TRBV28 and TRBJ2-1; maybe TRBD2 (6 bases). The CDR3 contains 16 residues. The V end was cut by 1 base, the J end by 2 bases, with 12 bases between. Germline V gives CDR1 MDHEN, CDR2 SYDVKM. As DNA, the CDR3 is TGTGCCAGCAGTTTATTTGCGGGGAGTACCTACAATGAGCAGTTCTTC. Translation gives CASSLFAGSTYNEQFF.

This clonotype was counted only a few times. The J gene is TRBJ2-7, the V gene TRBV13, with a tentative D call TRBD2 (6 bases). V was pared by 8 bases and J by 0 bases, with 11 bases between. The germline V gene encodes CDR1 PRHDT and CDR2 FYEKMQ (reference sequence). The CDR3 has 13 residues. The DNA for the CDR3 is TGTGCCAGCGGTCACGGGAGCTCCTACGAGCAGTACTTC. Protein: CASGHGSSYEQYF.

In its sample, this clonotype was seen many times. This chain links TRBV27 with TRBJ2-3; a weak D match, TRBD1 (6 bases). Trimming pared 5 bases from V and 5 bases from J, leaving 20 bases between. CDR1 and CDR2 from the germline V gene are MNHEY and SMNVEV (reference sequence). The CDR3 spans 16 residues. The CDR3 nucleotides read TGTGCCAGCAGTCGACGAACAGGGATTGGAGGAGATACGCAGTATTTT. Protein: CASSRRTGIGGDTQYF.

This chain connects TRBV5-1 to TRBJ2-5; 8 nucleotides align to TRBD1. Looked up from germline, CDR1 is SGHRS and CDR2 is YFSETQ. V shed 4 bases, J shed 5 bases, and the junction held 13 bases outside the gene matches. This CDR3 comprises 16 residues. The CDR3 DNA reads as TGCGCCAGCAGCGTGTCATTACAGGGGGAGGAGGAGACCCAGTACTTC. Protein product: CASSVSLQGEEETQYF.

This clonotype showed up many times. The chain uses TRBV12-3 or TRBV12-4 and TRBJ2-5; TRBD2 matches at 13 bases. There are 14 residues in the CDR3. The junction had 3 bases not matched to a gene; V was cut back by 7 bases and J by 4 bases. The CDR3 loop is CASKLAGGVETQYF. The CDR3 nucleotides are TGTGCCAGCAAACTAGCGGGAGGGGTAGAGACCCAGTACTTC.

This clonotype was counted a few times. The chain employs TRBV11-3 and TRBJ2-1, with 9 bases identical to TRBD2. V was clipped by 4 bases and J by 6 bases; unmatched bases: 10. The CDR3 runs to 16 residues. CDR1 and CDR2 from the germline V gene are SGHNT and YENEEA. The CDR3, as DNA: TGTGCCAGCAGCTCGACTAGCGGAAACATCGGCAATGAGCAGTTCTTC. It specifies CASSSTSGNIGNEQFF.

Concerning this clonotype itself: One junction end does not reproduce the germline sequence, and a read error may be involved. The V call is TRBV2, the J call TRBJ2-6; 7 nucleotides line up with TRBD1. This CDR3 has 17 residues. Germline CDR1 SNHLY, CDR2 FYNNEI. CDR3 DNA: TGTGCCAGCAGTGAAATCCAGGGGGTAACTGGGGCCAACGTCCAGACTTTC. Translating gives CASSEIQGVTGANVQTF.

Details on this clonotype: One end of the junction fails to match germline, which may point to a read error. The J gene is TRBJ1-5, the V gene TRBV12-3 or TRBV12-4; no clear D. The CDR3 covers 15 residues. This CDR3 reads CAGSSGIQGNQPQHF. In nucleotides, the CDR3 is TGTGCCGGCAGTTCCGGGATTCAGGGCAATCAGCCCCAGCATTTT.

This clonotype was seen more than once but under ten times. The chain combines TRBV6-6 with TRBJ2-7; weak D call: TRBD2 (5 bases). Trimming removed 0 bases from V and 4 bases from J, with 16 bases in between. Per the germline V gene, CDR1 is MNHNY and CDR2 is SVGAGI (reference sequence). The length of the CDR3 is 16 residues. CDR3 sequence reads: CASSYSERGMSYEQYF. CDR3 bases: TGTGCCAGCAGTTACTCCGAGAGAGGGATGTCGTACGAGCAGTACTTC.

This clonotype came up many times. The chain carries TRBV14 and TRBJ2-1; possibly TRBD2 for D (6 bases). V lost 4 bases and J 3 bases, leaving 13 bases between the germline ends. The CDR3 consists of 15 residues. CDR1 is SGHDN and CDR2 is FVKESK in the germline V gene. The CDR3 loop reads CASSPQRGIYNEQFF. CDR3 DNA: TGTGCCAGCAGCCCCCAACGGGGGATCTACAATGAGCAGTTCTTC.

The chain has TRBV7-3 and TRBJ2-7; no clear D gene. CDR1 and CDR2 from the germline V gene are SGHTA and FQGTGA. The germline V and J ends were trimmed by 3 bases and 6 bases, with 12 bases remaining between them. The CDR3 runs 13 residues. The CDR3 is CASSFGQAGEQYF. CDR3 sequence (DNA): TGTGCCAGCAGCTTTGGGCAGGCTGGCGAGCAGTACTTC.

This clonotype was seen repeatedly, ten times or more. The chain is built from TRBV25-1 and TRBJ2-7, with TRBD2 matching 10 bases. V gave up 10 bases and J gave up 1 base; unmatched junction bases: 16. From germline, CDR1 is MGHDK and CDR2 SYGVNS. The CDR3 spans 17 residues. The CDR3 DNA reads as TGTGCCATCCCGACTAGCGGGCCCCTTAGAATTTCCTACGAGCAGTACTTC. This translates into CAIPTSGPLRISYEQYF.

J is TRBJ2-1 and V is TRBV20-1, with no clear D. V was pared by 3 bases and J by 7 bases, with 13 bases between. CDR3 length: 13 residues. Germline V CDR1 and CDR2: DFQATT, SNEGSKA (reference sequence). This CDR3 is CSASKQWRNEQFF. CDR3 nucleotides: TGCAGTGCTAGTAAGCAATGGCGAAATGAGCAGTTCTTC.

The J gene is TRBJ2-1, the V gene TRBV20-1, with D tentatively TRBD1 (6 bases). Germline V gene data show CDR1 as DFQATT and CDR2 as SNEGSKA (reference sequence). This CDR3 is built from 15 residues. V shed 6 bases and J shed 0 bases, with 15 bases lying between them. The CDR3 sequence is CSASPGQSSYNEQFF. As DNA, the CDR3 is TGCAGTGCGTCACCGGGACAAAGCTCCTACAATGAGCAGTTCTTC.

V usage is TRBV12-3 or TRBV12-4 and J usage is TRBJ2-7; tentatively, D is TRBD1 (6 bases). CDR3 size: 15 residues. V was clipped by 6 bases and J by 3 bases, with 18 bases between them. The CDR3 DNA sequence: TGTGCCAGCAGGGCAACCCGGGACACGGGCTACGAGCAGTACTTC. Its protein is CASRATRDTGYEQYF.

The gene calls are TRBV28 and TRBJ2-1, with D possibly TRBD2 on 6 matching bases. This CDR3 is 16 amino acids long. Germline V gene data show CDR1 as MDHEN and CDR2 as SYDVKM. V was trimmed by 3 bases and J by 5 bases, leaving 17 bases between them. This chain's CDR3 is CASSFRISGLHNEQFF. In DNA form, the CDR3 reads TGTGCCAGCAGTTTCCGGATCAGCGGGCTACACAATGAGCAGTTCTTC.

This chain connects TRBV28 to TRBJ1-6; D unresolved. The germline CDR1 and CDR2 sequences are MDHEN and SYDVKM. Trimming removed 5 bases at V and 6 bases at J, with 11 bases between. The CDR3 contains 14 residues. This CDR3 is CASSTLGVNSPLHF. CDR3 nucleotides: TGTGCCAGCAGTACACTGGGTGTTAATTCACCCCTCCACTTT.